The clone carrying this T cell receptor (beta chain) showed up many times. These data are taken from a study of T cells in Graves' hyperthyroidism and ophthalmopathy. V was cut by 4 bases and J by 1 base, with 14 bases left in between. The CDR3 is 16 residues long. Per germline, CDR1 SNHLY and CDR2 FYNNEI. RNA transcripts gave rise to amplified TCR beta CDR3 regions. The TCR CDR3 first-round RT-PCR relied on the HTBI primer set. TCRdb itself ran the multiplex PCR reads through MiXCR, one entry per CDR3 protein. The table has 400,000 to 550,000 distinct CDR3 sequences, around 22% seen once. The V gene is TRBV2, the J gene TRBJ1-5; possibly TRBD1 for D (5 bases). Sequencing used blood. The TCR sequence derives from a young woman with Graves' ophthalmopathy. CDR3: CASSGRGGASNQPQHF. The CDR3 coding sequence is TGTGCCAGCAGTGGAAGGGGAGGGGCGAGCAATCAGCCCCAGCATTTT. Filled out from reference TRBV2 and TRBJ1-5, the complete variable domain reads EPEVTQTPSHQVTQMGQEVILRCVPISNHLYFYWYRQILGQKVEFLVSFYNNEISEKSEIFDDQFSVERPDGSNFTLKIRSTKLEDSAMYFCASSGRGGASNQPQHFGDGTRLSIL.